The rows below give T cell receptor beta chains drawn from one sample of a study of long-term antiretroviral therapy in people with HIV. TCRdb's table, derived via immunoSEQ multiplex PCR, lists solely in-frame clones and lacks some. The sample has 30,000 or so clones, 85% to 95% seen once. Here the sequenced sample was unsorted PBMCs, taken approximately 6.5 years after starting antiretroviral therapy. The receptors originated from a woman aged 40 to 50 with HIV. Each CDR3 is given with its conserved first and last residue. The D gene is left open where the match is weak. Only part of the rows carry a size: once, few, many, or a class if the clone is expanded.

abundance: -; d_gene: TRBD2; j_gene: TRBJ2-3; v_gene: TRBV5-1; CDR3nt: TGCGCCAGCAACCCCTCCGGCGGGGGGGCCTCAGATACGCAGTATTTT; CDR3aa: CASNPSGGGASDTQYF
abundance: -; d_gene: TRBD1; j_gene: TRBJ1-2; v_gene: TRBV19; CDR3nt: TGTGCCAGTAGATTGGACAGGGGGCATGGGGGCGATGGCTACACCTTC; CDR3aa: CASRLDRGHGGDGYTF
abundance: -; d_gene: -; j_gene: TRBJ2-7; v_gene: TRBV5-4; CDR3nt: TGTGCCAGCAGCTTGGCCTCTCACAGTTTATACGAGCAGTACTTC; CDR3aa: CASSLASHSLYEQYF
abundance: few; d_gene: TRBD1; j_gene: TRBJ1-3; v_gene: TRBV7-2; CDR3nt: TGTGCCAGCAGTTCTCCTACAGGGGGCTTGAGCTCTGGAAACACCATATATTTT; CDR3aa: CASSSPTGGLSSGNTIYF
abundance: -; d_gene: TRBD2; j_gene: TRBJ2-1; v_gene: TRBV2; CDR3nt: TGTGCCAGCAGGGGACTAGCTGAGCAGTTCTTC; CDR3aa: CASRGLAEQFF
abundance: -; d_gene: TRBD2; j_gene: TRBJ2-1; v_gene: TRBV27; CDR3nt: TGTGCCAGCAGGCGCGGGGGGAAGTACAATGAGCAGTTCTTC; CDR3aa: CASRRGGKYNEQFF
abundance: -; d_gene: TRBD1; j_gene: TRBJ1-5; v_gene: TRBV5-5; CDR3nt: TGTGCCAGCAGCTTGGCCACAGGGACAGGGGTTACGAATCAGCCCCAGCATTTT; CDR3aa: CASSLATGTGVTNQPQHF
abundance: -; d_gene: TRBD1; j_gene: TRBJ1-1; v_gene: TRBV29-1; CDR3nt: TGCAGCGTGGACGGACAGGGGGCTTGGGGAGCTTTCTTT; CDR3aa: CSVDGQGAWGAFF
abundance: -; d_gene: TRBD1; j_gene: TRBJ1-2; v_gene: TRBV25-1; CDR3nt: TGTGCCAGCAGTGAACTGGGTCAGGGGGCCTATGGCTACACCTTC; CDR3aa: CASSELGQGAYGYTF
abundance: -; d_gene: -; j_gene: TRBJ1-6; v_gene: TRBV5-1; CDR3nt: TGCGCCAGCAGCGTGGCGGCCCGGAACTCCTATAATTCACCCCTCCACTTT; CDR3aa: CASSVAARNSYNSPLHF
abundance: -; d_gene: TRBD1; j_gene: TRBJ1-1; v_gene: TRBV4-1; CDR3nt: TGCGCCAGCAGCCAAGCGACAGGGGTTGTCACTGAAGCTTTCTTT; CDR3aa: CASSQATGVVTEAFF
abundance: -; d_gene: TRBD1; j_gene: TRBJ1-4; v_gene: TRBV5-1; CDR3nt: TGCGCCAGCAGCAGCTTTCTAGGACAGGGAGGAAAACTGTTTTTT; CDR3aa: CASSSFLGQGGKLFF
abundance: once; d_gene: -; j_gene: TRBJ2-1; v_gene: TRBV5-1; CDR3nt: TGCGCCAGCAGTGTAGGGGTCGGGAATGAGCAGTTCTTC; CDR3aa: CASSVGVGNEQFF
abundance: -; d_gene: -; j_gene: TRBJ1-5; v_gene: TRBV30; CDR3nt: TGTGCCTGGAGTGTAAGAGGGGCAGGCAATCAGCCCCAGCATTTT; CDR3aa: CAWSVRGAGNQPQHF
abundance: -; d_gene: TRBD1; j_gene: TRBJ2-3; v_gene: TRBV18; CDR3nt: TGTGCCAGCTCATCACTGCGGGACAGGGGGAAGGGAGGCACAGATACGCAGTATTTT; CDR3aa: CASSSLRDRGKGGTDTQYF
abundance: -; d_gene: TRBD1; j_gene: TRBJ1-1; v_gene: TRBV19; CDR3nt: TGTGCCAGTACCCTGACAGGGGGGGTCACTGAAGCTTTCTTT; CDR3aa: CASTLTGGVTEAFF
abundance: few; d_gene: -; j_gene: TRBJ1-1; v_gene: TRBV30; CDR3nt: TGTGCCTGGAGTTCCAAAGAGGGGGGCCCGAACACTGAAGCTTTCTTT; CDR3aa: CAWSSKEGGPNTEAFF
abundance: -; d_gene: -; j_gene: TRBJ1-1; v_gene: TRBV19; CDR3nt: TGTGCCAGTACTAATCGGGGGATCAACACTGAAGCTTTCTTT; CDR3aa: CASTNRGINTEAFF
abundance: -; d_gene: -; j_gene: TRBJ2-5; v_gene: TRBV5-1; CDR3nt: TGCGCCAGCAGCTTGGTAGGACCCGGACAAGAGACCCAGTACTTC; CDR3aa: CASSLVGPGQETQYF
abundance: -; d_gene: -; j_gene: TRBJ1-4; v_gene: TRBV10-3; CDR3nt: TGTGCCATCAGTGAAGGAATGGGGGCACCTAATGAAAAACTGTTTTTT; CDR3aa: CAISEGMGAPNEKLFF
abundance: -; d_gene: TRBD1; j_gene: TRBJ2-3; v_gene: TRBV19; CDR3nt: TGTGCCAGTAGTTTCCGACAGGGGAAGTCCACAGATACGCAGTATTTT; CDR3aa: CASSFRQGKSTDTQYF
abundance: -; d_gene: TRBD2; j_gene: TRBJ2-5; v_gene: TRBV27; CDR3nt: TGTGCCAGCAGTCCGCGGGGGAAAGAGACCCAGTACTTC; CDR3aa: CASSPRGKETQYF
abundance: few; d_gene: TRBD1; j_gene: TRBJ1-2; v_gene: TRBV30; CDR3nt: TGTGCCTGGTTGCAGGGGGCAGGCTATGGCTACACCTTC; CDR3aa: CAWLQGAGYGYTF
abundance: -; d_gene: TRBD1; j_gene: TRBJ1-4; v_gene: TRBV29-1; CDR3nt: TGCAGCGTTGCACAGGGGTCAGAAAAACTGTTTTTT; CDR3aa: CSVAQGSEKLFF
abundance: -; d_gene: TRBD1; j_gene: TRBJ1-1; v_gene: TRBV29-1; CDR3nt: TGCAGCGTGGGGACAGGGAGCACTGAAGCTTTCTTT; CDR3aa: CSVGTGSTEAFF
abundance: -; d_gene: -; j_gene: TRBJ2-5; v_gene: TRBV4-3; CDR3nt: TGCGCCAGCAGCCAAGGGGTCCAGGCGGCGGAGACCCAGTACTTC; CDR3aa: CASSQGVQAAETQYF
abundance: -; d_gene: -; j_gene: TRBJ1-6; v_gene: TRBV18; CDR3nt: TGTGCCAGCTCACCTGGGTGGTCACCCCTCCACTTT; CDR3aa: CASSPGWSPLHF
abundance: -; d_gene: TRBD1; j_gene: TRBJ1-5; v_gene: TRBV28; CDR3nt: TGTGCCAGCAGTTTAGGGACAGGAGGCAATCAGCCCCAGCATTTT; CDR3aa: CASSLGTGGNQPQHF
abundance: -; d_gene: TRBD2; j_gene: TRBJ2-5; v_gene: TRBV30; CDR3nt: TGTGCCTGGAGCGGGACAAGGACTAGCGGGGCCCAAGAGACCCAGTACTTC; CDR3aa: CAWSGTRTSGAQETQYF
abundance: -; d_gene: -; j_gene: TRBJ2-5; v_gene: TRBV5-8; CDR3nt: TGTGCCAGCAGTCCCAAAAGAACACAAGAGACCCAGTACTTC; CDR3aa: CASSPKRTQETQYF
abundance: -; d_gene: -; j_gene: TRBJ2-3; v_gene: TRBV10-3; CDR3nt: TGTGCCATCAGTGAGTCTGGGGGGGGCCGCACAGATACGCAGTATTTT; CDR3aa: CAISESGGGRTDTQYF
abundance: -; d_gene: TRBD1; j_gene: TRBJ1-2; v_gene: TRBV5-1; CDR3nt: TGCGCCAGCAGCTTTGCGACAGGGGCTCTGGATGGCTACACCTTC; CDR3aa: CASSFATGALDGYTF
abundance: -; d_gene: TRBD2; j_gene: TRBJ2-3; v_gene: TRBV19; CDR3nt: TGTGCCAGTAATCCTAGCGGGCGAACTCCGCAGTATTTT; CDR3aa: CASNPSGRTPQYF
abundance: -; d_gene: TRBD1; j_gene: TRBJ2-3; v_gene: TRBV30; CDR3nt: TGTGCCTGGAGTTCAGGGGGCGCCCCAGATACGCAGTATTTT; CDR3aa: CAWSSGGAPDTQYF
abundance: -; d_gene: -; j_gene: TRBJ1-6; v_gene: TRBV7-2; CDR3nt: TGTGCCAGCAGCTTAGTGAGCATCTCTTCACCCCTCCACTTT; CDR3aa: CASSLVSISSPLHF
abundance: -; d_gene: TRBD1; j_gene: TRBJ2-2; v_gene: TRBV6-5; CDR3nt: TGTGCCAGCAAGAGGACAGGGTACACCGGGGAGCTGTTTTTT; CDR3aa: CASKRTGYTGELFF
abundance: once; d_gene: -; j_gene: TRBJ1-1; v_gene: TRBV29-1; CDR3nt: TGCAGCGTTGAAGTTATGGGGAGAGCTTTCTTT; CDR3aa: CSVEVMGRAFF
abundance: -; d_gene: -; j_gene: TRBJ1-4; v_gene: TRBV11-2; CDR3nt: TGTGCCAGCAGGTTAGTTGCAACTAATGAAAAACTGTTTTTT; CDR3aa: CASRLVATNEKLFF
abundance: -; d_gene: -; j_gene: TRBJ2-3; v_gene: TRBV7-3; CDR3nt: TGTGCCAGCAGCTTAGCAAGCACAGATACGCAGTATTTT; CDR3aa: CASSLASTDTQYF
abundance: -; d_gene: -; j_gene: TRBJ1-2; v_gene: TRBV19; CDR3nt: TGTGCCAGTAGTACCCGGACTGGCTACACCTTC; CDR3aa: CASSTRTGYTF
abundance: once; d_gene: -; j_gene: TRBJ2-7; v_gene: TRBV27; CDR3nt: TGTGCCAGCAGTTTAGGTAGTAGCGCATACGAGCAGTACTTC; CDR3aa: CASSLGSSAYEQYF
abundance: -; d_gene: -; j_gene: TRBJ1-1; v_gene: TRBV20-1; CDR3nt: TGCAGTGCTACGAGACAGGTGGAAGCTTTCTTT; CDR3aa: CSATRQVEAFF
abundance: -; d_gene: -; j_gene: TRBJ2-5; v_gene: TRBV6-5; CDR3nt: TGTGCCAGCAGCCTGGGTTACGAGGCCCAAGAGACCCAGTACTTC; CDR3aa: CASSLGYEAQETQYF
abundance: -; d_gene: -; j_gene: TRBJ1-4; v_gene: TRBV9; CDR3nt: TGTGCCAGCAGCGTAGTACCCGGGGGAGCTAATGAAAAACTGTTTTTT; CDR3aa: CASSVVPGGANEKLFF
abundance: -; d_gene: TRBD1; j_gene: TRBJ1-2; v_gene: TRBV2; CDR3nt: TGTGCCAGCCGGGATAGGCAAAACAGGGGTTCGAACTATGGCTACACCTTC; CDR3aa: CASRDRQNRGSNYGYTF
abundance: -; d_gene: -; j_gene: TRBJ2-1; v_gene: TRBV6-8; CDR3nt: TGTGCCAGCAGTTACTCGATCAGGCACAGGGTAGAGTACAATGAGCAGTTCTTC; CDR3aa: CASSYSIRHRVEYNEQFF
abundance: -; d_gene: -; j_gene: TRBJ2-5; v_gene: TRBV4-3; CDR3nt: TGCGCCAGCAGCCCCCACGGGTCAGAGACCCAGTACTTC; CDR3aa: CASSPHGSETQYF
abundance: -; d_gene: TRBD2; j_gene: TRBJ2-3; v_gene: TRBV19; CDR3nt: TGTGCCAGTAGTATTAGTGGGGGGGAGATGAATACGCAGTATTTT; CDR3aa: CASSISGGEMNTQYF
abundance: -; d_gene: -; j_gene: TRBJ2-3; v_gene: TRBV7-2; CDR3nt: TGTGCCAGCAGCATGAATAGCGCGACAGATACGCAGTATTTT; CDR3aa: CASSMNSATDTQYF